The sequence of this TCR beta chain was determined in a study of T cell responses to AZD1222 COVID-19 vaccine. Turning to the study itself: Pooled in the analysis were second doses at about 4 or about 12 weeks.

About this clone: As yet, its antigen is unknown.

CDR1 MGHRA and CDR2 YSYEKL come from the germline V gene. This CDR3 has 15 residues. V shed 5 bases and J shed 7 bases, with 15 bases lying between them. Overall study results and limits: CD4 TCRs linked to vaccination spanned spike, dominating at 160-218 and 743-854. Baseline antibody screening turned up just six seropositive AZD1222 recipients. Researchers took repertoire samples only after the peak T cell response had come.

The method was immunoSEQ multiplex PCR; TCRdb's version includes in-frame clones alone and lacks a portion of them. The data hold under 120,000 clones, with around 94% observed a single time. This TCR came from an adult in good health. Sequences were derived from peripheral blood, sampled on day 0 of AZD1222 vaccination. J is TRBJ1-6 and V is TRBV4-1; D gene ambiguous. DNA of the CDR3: TGCGCCAGCAGCGCGCGACGGGATTCAAATTCACCCCTCCACTTT. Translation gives CASSARRDSNSPLHF.